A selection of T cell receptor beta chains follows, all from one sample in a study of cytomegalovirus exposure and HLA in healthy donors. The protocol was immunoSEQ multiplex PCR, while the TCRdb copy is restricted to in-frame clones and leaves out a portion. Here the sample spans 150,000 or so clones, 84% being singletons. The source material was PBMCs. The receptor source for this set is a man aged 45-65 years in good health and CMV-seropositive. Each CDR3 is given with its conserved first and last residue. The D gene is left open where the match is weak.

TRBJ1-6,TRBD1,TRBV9,TGTGCCAGCAGCTTAAGGGACAGGGGGGTACATAATTCACCCCTCCACTTT,CASSLRDRGVHNSPLHF
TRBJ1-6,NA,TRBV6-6,TGTGCCAGCACTAGGGAGGGTGGGGCAAAATCACCCCTCCACTTT,CASTREGGAKSPLHF
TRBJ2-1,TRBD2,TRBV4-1,TGCGCCAGCAGCCAAGATCTGACTAGCGGGGGGAATGAGCAGTTCTTC,CASSQDLTSGGNEQFF
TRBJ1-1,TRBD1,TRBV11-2,TGTGCCAGCAGCCTAGGGGGCTTGAGAACTGAAGCTTTCTTT,CASSLGGLRTEAFF
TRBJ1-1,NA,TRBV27,TGTGCCAGCAGTTTAGGAGGGCGGGCCGCTGAAGCTTTCTTT,CASSLGGRAAEAFF
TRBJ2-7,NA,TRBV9,TGTGCCAGCAGCTCAGGGGTGGGAATCGACGAGCAGTACTTC,CASSSGVGIDEQYF
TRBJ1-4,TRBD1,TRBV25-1,TGTGCCAGCAGTATCAAACAGGGGTTTGATGAAAAACTGTTTTTT,CASSIKQGFDEKLFF
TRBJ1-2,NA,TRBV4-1,TGCGCCAGCAGCCAAGGCGCAGGCTACACCTTC,CASSQGAGYTF
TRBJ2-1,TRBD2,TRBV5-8,TGTGCCAGCCGGGGGAGGCGGGAGATCTACAATGAGCAGTTCTTC,CASRGRREIYNEQFF
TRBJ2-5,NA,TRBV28,TGTGCCAGCAGTTTAAGCGGGGAGGGGGGAGAGACCCAGTACTTC,CASSLSGEGGETQYF
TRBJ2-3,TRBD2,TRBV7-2,TGTGCCAGCAGCTCGAGGACTAGCGGGATAGGCACAGATACGCAGTATTTT,CASSSRTSGIGTDTQYF
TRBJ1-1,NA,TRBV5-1,TGCGCCAGCAGCTTGGCAGGGGTAGCTTTCTTT,CASSLAGVAFF
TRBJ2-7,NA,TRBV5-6,TGTGCCAGCAGCCCCTTGGAAGGGGAACCCTACGAGCAGTACTTC,CASSPLEGEPYEQYF
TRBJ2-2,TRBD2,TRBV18,TGTGCCAGCTCACCGCTAGCGGGGGGCGAAACCGGGGAGCTGTTTTTT,CASSPLAGGETGELFF
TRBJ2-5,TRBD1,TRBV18,TGTGCCAGCTCACCAGGGAAAGGGGGCGGAGAGACCCAGTACTTC,CASSPGKGGGETQYF